This TCR beta chain is drawn from a study of T cell clonotyping in hematopoietic cell transplantation. Broader study findings: At the given depth, recipient repertoires were over 97% de novo clonotypes. After transplant, recipient diversity fell while pathologically expanded clonotypes grew through day 180.

The repertoire was sequenced with immunoSEQ multiplex PCR; TCRdb's copy has only in-frame clones and lacks some. The sample lists 11,000 to 15,000 clones, under 90% occurring once. The germline V gene has CDR1 PRHDT and CDR2 FYEKMQ (reference sequence). This CDR3 contains 14 residues. The V gene lost 5 bases and the J gene lost 3 bases, with 13 bases spanning the gap. Of note for this clone: Its antigen remains unidentified.

This clonotype originated in a male patient aged 50 or older who had an allogeneic stem cell transplant from an unrelated donor, so T cells may come from the graft donor. Some clones in this sample may be carry-over from other donors' samples. The chain combines TRBV13 with TRBJ1-2; no firm D call. The material sequenced was PBMCs, taken 100 days after allogeneic stem cell transplant. The CDR3: CASSPERGYYGYTF. CDR3 nucleotides: TGTGCCAGCAGCCCGGAGCGAGGTTACTATGGCTACACCTTC.